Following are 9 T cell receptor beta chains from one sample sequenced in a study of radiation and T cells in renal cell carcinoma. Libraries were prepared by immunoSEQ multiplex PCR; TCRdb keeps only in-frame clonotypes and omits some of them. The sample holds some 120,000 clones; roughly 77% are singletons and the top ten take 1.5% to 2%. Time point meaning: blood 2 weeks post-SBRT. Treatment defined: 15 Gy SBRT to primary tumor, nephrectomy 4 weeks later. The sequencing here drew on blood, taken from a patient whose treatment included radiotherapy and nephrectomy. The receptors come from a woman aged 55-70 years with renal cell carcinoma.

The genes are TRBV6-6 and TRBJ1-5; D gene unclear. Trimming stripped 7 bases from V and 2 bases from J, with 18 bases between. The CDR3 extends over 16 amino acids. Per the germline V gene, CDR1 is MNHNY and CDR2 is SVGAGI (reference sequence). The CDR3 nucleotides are TGTGCCAGCATTGGGAGTGGCTACAGTGGCAATCAGCCCCAGCATTTT. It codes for CASIGSGYSGNQPQHF.

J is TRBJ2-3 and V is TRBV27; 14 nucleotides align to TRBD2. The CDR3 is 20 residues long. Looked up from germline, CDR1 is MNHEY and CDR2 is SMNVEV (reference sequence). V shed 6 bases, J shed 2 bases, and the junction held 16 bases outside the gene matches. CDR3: CASSPQFRLAGGPFTDTQYF. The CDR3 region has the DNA TGTGCCAGCAGCCCCCAGTTTAGACTAGCGGGGGGGCCTTTCACAGATACGCAGTATTTT.

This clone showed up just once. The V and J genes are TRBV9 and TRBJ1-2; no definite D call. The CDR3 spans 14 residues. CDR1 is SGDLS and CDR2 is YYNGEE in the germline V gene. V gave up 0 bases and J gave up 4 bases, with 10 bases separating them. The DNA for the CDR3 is TGTGCCAGCAGCGTAGCTCGACACGCCTATGGCTACACCTTC. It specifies CASSVARHAYGYTF.

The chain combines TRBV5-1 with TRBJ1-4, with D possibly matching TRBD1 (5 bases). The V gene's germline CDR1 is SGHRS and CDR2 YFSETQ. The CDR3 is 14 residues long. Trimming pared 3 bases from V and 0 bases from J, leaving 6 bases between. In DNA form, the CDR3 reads TGCGCCAGCAGCTCGGGGGCAACTAATGAAAAACTGTTTTTT. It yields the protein CASSSGATNEKLFF.

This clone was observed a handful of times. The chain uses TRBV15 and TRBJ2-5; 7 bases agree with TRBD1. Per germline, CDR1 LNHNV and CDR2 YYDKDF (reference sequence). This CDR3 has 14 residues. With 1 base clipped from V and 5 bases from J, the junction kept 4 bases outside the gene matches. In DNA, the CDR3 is TGTGCCACCAGCAGAGGAGGGGGCGGGGAGACCCAGTACTTC. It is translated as CATSRGGGGETQYF.

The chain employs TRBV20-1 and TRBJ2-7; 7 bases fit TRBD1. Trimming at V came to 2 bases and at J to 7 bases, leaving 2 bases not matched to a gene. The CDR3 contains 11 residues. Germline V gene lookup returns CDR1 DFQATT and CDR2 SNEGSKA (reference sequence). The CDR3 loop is CSARTGVEQYF. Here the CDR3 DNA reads TGCAGTGCTAGAACAGGGGTGGAGCAGTACTTC.

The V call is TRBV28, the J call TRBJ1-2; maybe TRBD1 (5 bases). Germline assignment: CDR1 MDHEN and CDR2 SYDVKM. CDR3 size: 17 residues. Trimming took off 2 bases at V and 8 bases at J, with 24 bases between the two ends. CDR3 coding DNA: TGTGCCAGCAGTTTACCCAGCCCTCAGGGACGGCGCCCCGGCTACACCTTC. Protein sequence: CASSLPSPQGRRPGYTF.

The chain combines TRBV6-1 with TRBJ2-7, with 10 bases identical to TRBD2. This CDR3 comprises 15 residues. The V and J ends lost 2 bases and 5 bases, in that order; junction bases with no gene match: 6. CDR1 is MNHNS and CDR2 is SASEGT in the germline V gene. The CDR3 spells CASSEQAGGQDEQYF. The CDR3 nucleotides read TGTGCCAGCAGTGAACAAGCGGGGGGGCAAGACGAGCAGTACTTC.

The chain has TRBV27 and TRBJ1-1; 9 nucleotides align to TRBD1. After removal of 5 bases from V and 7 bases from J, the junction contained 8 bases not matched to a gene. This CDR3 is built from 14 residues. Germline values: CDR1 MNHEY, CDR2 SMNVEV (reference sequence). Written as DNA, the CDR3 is TGTGCCAGCAGTCCGGGACAGGGTTCGGATGAAGCTTTCTTT. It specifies CASSPGQGSDEAFF.